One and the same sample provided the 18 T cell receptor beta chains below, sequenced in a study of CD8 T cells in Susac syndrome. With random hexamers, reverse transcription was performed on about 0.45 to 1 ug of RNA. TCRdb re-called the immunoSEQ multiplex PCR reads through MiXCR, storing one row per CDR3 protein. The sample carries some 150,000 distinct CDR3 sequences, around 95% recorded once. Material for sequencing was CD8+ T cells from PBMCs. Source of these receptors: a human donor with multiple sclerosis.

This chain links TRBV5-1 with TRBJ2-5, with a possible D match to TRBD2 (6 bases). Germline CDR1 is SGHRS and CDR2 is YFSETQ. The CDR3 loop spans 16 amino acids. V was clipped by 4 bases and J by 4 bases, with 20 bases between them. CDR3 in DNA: TGCGCCAGCAGCCGGGGGAGCGCCACCGCCCCAGAGACCCAGTACTTC. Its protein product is CASSRGSATAPETQYF.

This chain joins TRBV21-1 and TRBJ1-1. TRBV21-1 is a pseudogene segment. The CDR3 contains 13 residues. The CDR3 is CASSKVQNTEAFF. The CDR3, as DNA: TGTGCCAGCAGCAAAGTGCAGAACACTGAAGCTTTCTTT.

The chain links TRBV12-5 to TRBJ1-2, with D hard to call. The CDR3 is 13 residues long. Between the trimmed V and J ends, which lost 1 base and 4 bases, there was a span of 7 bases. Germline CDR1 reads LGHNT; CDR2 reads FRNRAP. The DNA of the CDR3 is TGTGCTAGTGGTTTGGCACGATCCTATGGCTACACCTTC. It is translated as CASGLARSYGYTF. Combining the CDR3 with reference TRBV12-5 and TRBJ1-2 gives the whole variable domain DARVTQTPRHKVTEMGQEVTMRCQPILGHNTVFWYRQTMMQGLELLAYFRNRAPLDDSGMPKDRFSAEMPDATLATLKIQPSEPRDSAVYFCASGLARSYGYTFGSGTRLTVV.

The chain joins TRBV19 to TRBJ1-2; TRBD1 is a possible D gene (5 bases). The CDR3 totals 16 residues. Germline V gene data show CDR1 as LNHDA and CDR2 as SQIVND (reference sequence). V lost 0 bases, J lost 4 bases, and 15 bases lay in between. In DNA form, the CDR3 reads TGTGCCAGTAGTATAGATGCACCGGGGGACTCCTATGGCTACACCTTC. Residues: CASSIDAPGDSYGYTF.

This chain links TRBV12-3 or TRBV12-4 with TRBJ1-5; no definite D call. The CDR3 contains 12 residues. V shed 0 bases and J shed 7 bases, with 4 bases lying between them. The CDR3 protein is CASSLAGQPQHF. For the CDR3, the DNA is TGTGCCAGCAGTTTAGCGGGACAGCCCCAGCATTTT.

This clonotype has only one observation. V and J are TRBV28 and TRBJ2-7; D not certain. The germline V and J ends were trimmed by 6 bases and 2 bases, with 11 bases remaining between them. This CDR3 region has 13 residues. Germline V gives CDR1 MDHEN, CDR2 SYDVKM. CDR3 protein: CASSPRSPYEQYV. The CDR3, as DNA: TGTGCCAGCAGCCCCCGATCCCCCTACGAGCAGTACGTC.

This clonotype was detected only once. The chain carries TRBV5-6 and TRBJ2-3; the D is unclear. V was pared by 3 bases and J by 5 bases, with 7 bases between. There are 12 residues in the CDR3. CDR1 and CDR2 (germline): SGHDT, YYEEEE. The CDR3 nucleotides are TGTGCCAGCAGCTACATTGAAGATACGCAGTATTTT. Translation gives CASSYIEDTQYF.

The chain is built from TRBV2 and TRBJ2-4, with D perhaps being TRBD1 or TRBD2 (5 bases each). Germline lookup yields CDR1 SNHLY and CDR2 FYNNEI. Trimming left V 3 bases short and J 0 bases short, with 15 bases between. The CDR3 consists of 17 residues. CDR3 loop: CASSDPSGRLAKNIQYF. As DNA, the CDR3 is TGTGCCAGCAGTGATCCGTCGGGACGGCTAGCCAAAAACATTCAGTACTTC.

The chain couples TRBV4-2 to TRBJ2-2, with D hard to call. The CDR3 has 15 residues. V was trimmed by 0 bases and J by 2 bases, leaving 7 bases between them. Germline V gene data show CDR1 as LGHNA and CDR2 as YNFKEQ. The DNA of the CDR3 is TGTGCCAGCAGCCAAGAACCAGGCAACACCGGGGAGCTGTTTTTT. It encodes CASSQEPGNTGELFF.

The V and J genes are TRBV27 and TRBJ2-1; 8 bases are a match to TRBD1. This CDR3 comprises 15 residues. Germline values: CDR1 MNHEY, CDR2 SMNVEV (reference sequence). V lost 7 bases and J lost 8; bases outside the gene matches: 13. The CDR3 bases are TGTGCCAGCACCACCCCGGGACAGGTACGTCATGAGCAGTTCTTC. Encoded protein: CASTTPGQVRHEQFF.

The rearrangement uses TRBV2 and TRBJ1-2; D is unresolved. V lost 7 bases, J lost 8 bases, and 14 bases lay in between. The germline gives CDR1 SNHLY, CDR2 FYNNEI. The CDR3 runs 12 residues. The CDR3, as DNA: TGTGCCAGCATGGGAGAACTAGGAGGCTACACCTTC. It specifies CASMGELGGYTF.

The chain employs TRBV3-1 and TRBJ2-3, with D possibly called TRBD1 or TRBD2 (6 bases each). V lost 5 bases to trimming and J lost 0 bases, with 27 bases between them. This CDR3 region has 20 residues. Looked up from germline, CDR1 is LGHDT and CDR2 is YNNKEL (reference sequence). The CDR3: CASSSVGKMNRGRSTDTQYF. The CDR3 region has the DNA TGTGCCAGCAGCTCAGTCGGAAAAATGAATCGGGGGCGCAGCACAGATACGCAGTATTTT.

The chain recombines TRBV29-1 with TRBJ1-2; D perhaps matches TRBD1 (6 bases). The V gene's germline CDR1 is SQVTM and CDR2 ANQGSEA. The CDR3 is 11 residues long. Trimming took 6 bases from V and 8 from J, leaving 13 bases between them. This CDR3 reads CSVDSGAGYTF. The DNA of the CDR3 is TGCAGCGTGGATTCAGGGGCGGGCTACACCTTC. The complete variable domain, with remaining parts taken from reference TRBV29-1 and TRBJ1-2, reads SAVISQKPSRDICQRGTSLTIQCQVDSQVTMMFWYRQQPGQSLTLIATANQGSEATYESGFVIDKFPISRPNLTFSTLTVSNMSPEDSSIYLCSVDSGAGYTFGSGTRLTVV.

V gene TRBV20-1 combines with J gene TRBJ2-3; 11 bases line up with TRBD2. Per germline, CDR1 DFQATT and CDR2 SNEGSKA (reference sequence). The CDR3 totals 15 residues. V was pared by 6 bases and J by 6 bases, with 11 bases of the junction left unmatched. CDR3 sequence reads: CSAQGLAGLWDTQYF. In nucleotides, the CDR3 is TGCAGTGCCCAAGGACTAGCGGGCCTCTGGGATACGCAGTATTTT.

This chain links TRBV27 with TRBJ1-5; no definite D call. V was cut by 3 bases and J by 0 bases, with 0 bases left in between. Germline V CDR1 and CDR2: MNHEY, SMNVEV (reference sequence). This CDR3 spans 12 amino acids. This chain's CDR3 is CASSFSNQPQHF. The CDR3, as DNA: TGTGCCAGCAGTTTTAGCAATCAGCCCCAGCATTTT.

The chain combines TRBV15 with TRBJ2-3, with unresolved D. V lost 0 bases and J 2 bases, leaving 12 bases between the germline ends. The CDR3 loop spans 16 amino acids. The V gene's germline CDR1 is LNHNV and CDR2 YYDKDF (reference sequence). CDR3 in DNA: TGTGCCACCAGCAGAGATACGCGGCGCGCCACAGATACGCAGTATTTT. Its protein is CATSRDTRRATDTQYF.

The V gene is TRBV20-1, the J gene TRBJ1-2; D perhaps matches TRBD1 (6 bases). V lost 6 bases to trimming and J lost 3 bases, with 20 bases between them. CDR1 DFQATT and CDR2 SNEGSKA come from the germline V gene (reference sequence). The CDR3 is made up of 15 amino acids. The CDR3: CSAPTGQGHDYGYTF. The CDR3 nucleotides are TGCAGTGCCCCGACGGGGCAGGGGCACGACTATGGCTACACCTTC.

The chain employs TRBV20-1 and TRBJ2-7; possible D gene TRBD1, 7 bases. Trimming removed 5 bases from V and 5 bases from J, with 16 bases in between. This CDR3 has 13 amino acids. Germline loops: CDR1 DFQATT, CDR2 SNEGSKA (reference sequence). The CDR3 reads CSAPQGGRNEQYF. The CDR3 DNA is TGCAGTGCTCCCCAGGGGGGAAGGAACGAGCAGTACTTC.